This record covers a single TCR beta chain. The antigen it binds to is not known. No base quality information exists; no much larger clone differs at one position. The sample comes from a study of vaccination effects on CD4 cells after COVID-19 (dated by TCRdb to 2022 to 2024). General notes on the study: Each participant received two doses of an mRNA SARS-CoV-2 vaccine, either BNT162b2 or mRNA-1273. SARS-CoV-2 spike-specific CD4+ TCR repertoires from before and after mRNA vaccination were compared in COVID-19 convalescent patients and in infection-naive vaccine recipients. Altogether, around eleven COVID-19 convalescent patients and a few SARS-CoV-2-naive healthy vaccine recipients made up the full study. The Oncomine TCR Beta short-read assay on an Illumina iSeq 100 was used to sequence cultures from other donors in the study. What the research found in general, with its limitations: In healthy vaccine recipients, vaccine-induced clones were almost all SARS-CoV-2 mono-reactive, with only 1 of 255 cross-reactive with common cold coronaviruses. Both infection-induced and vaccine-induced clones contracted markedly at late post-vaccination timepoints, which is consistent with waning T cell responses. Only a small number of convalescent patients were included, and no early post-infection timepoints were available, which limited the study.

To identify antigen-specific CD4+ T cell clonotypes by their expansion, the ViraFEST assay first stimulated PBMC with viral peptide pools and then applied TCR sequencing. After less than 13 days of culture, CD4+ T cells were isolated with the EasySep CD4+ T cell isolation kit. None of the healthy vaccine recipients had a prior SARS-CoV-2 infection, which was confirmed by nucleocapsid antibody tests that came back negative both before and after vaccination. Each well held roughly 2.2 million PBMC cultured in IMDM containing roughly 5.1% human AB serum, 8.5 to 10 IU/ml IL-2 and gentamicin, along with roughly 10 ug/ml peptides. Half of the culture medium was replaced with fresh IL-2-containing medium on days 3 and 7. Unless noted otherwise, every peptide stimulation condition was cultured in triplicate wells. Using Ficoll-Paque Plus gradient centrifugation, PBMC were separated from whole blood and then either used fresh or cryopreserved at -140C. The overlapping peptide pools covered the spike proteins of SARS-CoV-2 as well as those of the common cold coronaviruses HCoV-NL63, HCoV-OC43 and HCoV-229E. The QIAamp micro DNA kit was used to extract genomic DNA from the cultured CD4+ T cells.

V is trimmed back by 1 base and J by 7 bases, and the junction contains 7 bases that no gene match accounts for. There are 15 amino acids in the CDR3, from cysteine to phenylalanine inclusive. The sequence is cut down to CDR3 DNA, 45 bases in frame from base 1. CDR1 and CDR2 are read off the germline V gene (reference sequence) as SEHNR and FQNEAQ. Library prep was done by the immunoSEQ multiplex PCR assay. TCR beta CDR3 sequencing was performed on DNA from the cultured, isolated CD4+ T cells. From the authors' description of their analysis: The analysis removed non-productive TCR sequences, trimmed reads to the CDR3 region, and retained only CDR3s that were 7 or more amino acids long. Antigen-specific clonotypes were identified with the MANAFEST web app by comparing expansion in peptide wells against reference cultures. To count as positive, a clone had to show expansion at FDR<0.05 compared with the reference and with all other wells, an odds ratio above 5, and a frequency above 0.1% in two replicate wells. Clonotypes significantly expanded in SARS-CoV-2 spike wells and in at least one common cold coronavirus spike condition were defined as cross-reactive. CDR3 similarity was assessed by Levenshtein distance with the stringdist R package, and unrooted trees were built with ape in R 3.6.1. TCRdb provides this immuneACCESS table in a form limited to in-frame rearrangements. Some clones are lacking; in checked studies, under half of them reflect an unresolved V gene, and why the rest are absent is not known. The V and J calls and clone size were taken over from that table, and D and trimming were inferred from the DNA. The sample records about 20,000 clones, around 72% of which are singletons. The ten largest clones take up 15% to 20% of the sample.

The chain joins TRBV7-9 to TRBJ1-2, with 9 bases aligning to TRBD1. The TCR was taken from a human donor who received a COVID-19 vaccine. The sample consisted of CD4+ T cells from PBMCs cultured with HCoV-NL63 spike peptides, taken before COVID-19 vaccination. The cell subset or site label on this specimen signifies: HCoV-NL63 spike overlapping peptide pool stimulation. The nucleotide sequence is TGTGCCAGCAGCTTAGGAGAACAGGGGGCGATTGGCTACACCTTC. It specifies CASSLGEQGAIGYTF.